This TCR beta chain is from a study of radiation and T cells in renal cell carcinoma. General observations from the study: Top tumor clonotypes rose in blood 2 weeks post-radiation, then contracted.

CDR3 length equals 15 residues. In germline, CDR1 is SGHTA, CDR2 FQGNSA. The germline V and J ends were trimmed by 6 bases and 3 bases, with 15 bases remaining between them. Remarks on this clone: No antigen is known for it.

Assay used: immunoSEQ multiplex PCR; TCRdb lists only in-frame clones, some missing. The sample gives some 150,000 clones, approximately 87% of which show up once; roughly 23% is in the top ten. Time point: baseline pretreatment blood. Treatment here: 15 Gy SBRT to primary tumor, nephrectomy 4 weeks later. Radiation-treated patients gave blood at baseline, week 2 and week 4. The receptor was isolated from a woman aged 45-65 years with renal cell carcinoma. This material consisted of blood, taken from a patient whose treatment included radiotherapy and nephrectomy. The genes are TRBV7-2 and TRBJ1-5; D call uncertain. For the CDR3, the DNA is TGTGCCAGCAGGATGGGATCAGTTGTCAATCAGCCCCAGCATTTT. The encoded protein is CASRMGSVVNQPQHF.